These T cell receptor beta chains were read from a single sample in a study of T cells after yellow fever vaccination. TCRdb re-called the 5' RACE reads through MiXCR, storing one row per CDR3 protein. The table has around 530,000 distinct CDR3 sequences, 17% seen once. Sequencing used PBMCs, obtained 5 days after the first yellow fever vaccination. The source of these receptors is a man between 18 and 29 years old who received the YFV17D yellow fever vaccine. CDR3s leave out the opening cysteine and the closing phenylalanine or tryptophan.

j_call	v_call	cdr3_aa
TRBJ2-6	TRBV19	ASSPRVAGANVLT
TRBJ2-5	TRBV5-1	ASRGGWDYHSGETQY
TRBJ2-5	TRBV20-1	SARASSGGPGETQY
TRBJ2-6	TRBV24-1	ATSPGRGHGANVLT
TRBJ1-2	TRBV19	ASSIVRENGYT
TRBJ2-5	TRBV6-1	ASSRVVPRDRGFVETQY
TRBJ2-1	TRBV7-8	ASSLDRGGHEQF
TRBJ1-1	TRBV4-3	ASSQVWNAGQNTEAF
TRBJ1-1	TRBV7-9	ASSLRPSGSTEAF
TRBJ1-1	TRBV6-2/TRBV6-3	ASSFLQNTEAF
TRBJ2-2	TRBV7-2	ASSLIDGYTGELF
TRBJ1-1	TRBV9	ASSGRTGGLNTEAF
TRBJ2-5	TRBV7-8	ASSLTSGGPPTQY
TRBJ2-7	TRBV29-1	SVEEPGATYEQY
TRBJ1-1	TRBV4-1	ASSQQDRGEFTEAF
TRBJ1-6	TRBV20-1	SASGQGDNSPLH
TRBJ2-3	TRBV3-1	ASSQRQGVFTDTQY
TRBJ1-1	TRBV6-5	ASSYWAGRPSNTEAF
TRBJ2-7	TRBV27	ASSLSRGLDEQY
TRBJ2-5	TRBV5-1	ASSSDPGTGGL
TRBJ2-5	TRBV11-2	ASSLGRGVSETQY
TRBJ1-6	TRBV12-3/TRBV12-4	ASSWTGANSPLH